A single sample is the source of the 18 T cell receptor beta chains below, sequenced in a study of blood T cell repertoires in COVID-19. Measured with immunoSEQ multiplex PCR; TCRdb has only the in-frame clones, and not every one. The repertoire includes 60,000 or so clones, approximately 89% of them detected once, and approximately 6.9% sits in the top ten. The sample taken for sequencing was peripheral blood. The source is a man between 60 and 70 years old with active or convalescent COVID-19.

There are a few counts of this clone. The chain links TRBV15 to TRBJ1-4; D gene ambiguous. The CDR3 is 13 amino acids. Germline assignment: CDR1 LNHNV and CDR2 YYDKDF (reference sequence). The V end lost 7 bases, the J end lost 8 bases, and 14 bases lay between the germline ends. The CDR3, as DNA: TGTGCCACCACCCGGGGAATGAAAGAAAAACTGTTTTTT. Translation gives CATTRGMKEKLFF.

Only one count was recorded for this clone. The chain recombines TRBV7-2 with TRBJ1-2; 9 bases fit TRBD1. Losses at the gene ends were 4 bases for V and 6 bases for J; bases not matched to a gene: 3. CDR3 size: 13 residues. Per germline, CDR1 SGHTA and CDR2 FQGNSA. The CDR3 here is CASSSRQGDGYTF. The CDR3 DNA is TGTGCCAGCAGCTCCCGACAGGGGGATGGCTACACCTTC.

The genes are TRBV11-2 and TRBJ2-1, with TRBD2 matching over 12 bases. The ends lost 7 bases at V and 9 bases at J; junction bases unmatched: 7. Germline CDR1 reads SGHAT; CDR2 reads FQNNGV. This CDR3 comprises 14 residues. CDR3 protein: CASTPSGRAGEQFF. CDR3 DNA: TGTGCCAGCACTCCTAGCGGGAGGGCAGGTGAGCAGTTCTTC.

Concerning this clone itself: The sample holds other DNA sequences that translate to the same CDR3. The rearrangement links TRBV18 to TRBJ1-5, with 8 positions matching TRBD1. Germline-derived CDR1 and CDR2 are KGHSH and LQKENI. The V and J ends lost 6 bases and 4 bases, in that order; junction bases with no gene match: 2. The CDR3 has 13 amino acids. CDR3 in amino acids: CASSGQDNQPQHF. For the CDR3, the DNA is TGTGCCAGCTCGGGACAGGATAATCAGCCCCAGCATTTT.

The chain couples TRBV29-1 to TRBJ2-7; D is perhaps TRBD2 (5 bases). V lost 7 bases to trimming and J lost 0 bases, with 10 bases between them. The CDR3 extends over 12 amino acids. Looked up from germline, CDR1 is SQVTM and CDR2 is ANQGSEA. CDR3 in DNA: TGCAGCGGCGGACGGGACTCCTACGAGCAGTACTTC. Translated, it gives CSGGRDSYEQYF.

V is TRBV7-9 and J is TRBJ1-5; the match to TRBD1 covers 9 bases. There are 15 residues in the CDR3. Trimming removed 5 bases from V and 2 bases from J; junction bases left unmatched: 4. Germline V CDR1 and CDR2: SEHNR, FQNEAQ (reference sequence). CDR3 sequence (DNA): TGTGCCAGCAGCAATGGGACAGGGCGCAATCAGCCCCAGCATTTT. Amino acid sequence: CASSNGTGRNQPQHF.

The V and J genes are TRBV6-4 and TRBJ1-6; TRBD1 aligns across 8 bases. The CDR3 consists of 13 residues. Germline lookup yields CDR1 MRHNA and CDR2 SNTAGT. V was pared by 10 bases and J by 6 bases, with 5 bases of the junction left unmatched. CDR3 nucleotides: TGTGCCACCCGGCAGGGGGCTAATTCACCCCTCCACTTT. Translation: CATRQGANSPLHF.

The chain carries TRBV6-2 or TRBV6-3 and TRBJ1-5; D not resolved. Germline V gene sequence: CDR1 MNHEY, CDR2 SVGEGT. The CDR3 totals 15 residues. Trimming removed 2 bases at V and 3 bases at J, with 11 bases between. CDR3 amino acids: CASSYRLDINQPQHF. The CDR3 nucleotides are TGTGCCAGCAGTTACCGTTTAGACATCAATCAGCCCCAGCATTTT.

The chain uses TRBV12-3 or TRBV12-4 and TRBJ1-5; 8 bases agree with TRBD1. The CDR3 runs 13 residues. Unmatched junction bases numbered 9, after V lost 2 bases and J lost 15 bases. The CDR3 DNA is TGTGCCAGCAGTTTAACAGTGGCGGGACAGGTGCATTTT. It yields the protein CASSLTVAGQVHF.

The CDR3 bases are TGTGCCAGTAGTATATTTACGTCGGGATTTGATGGGAGTTCACCCCTCCACTTT. Its translation: CASSIFTSGFDGSSPLHF. V usage is TRBV19 and J usage is TRBJ1-6; D ambiguous. The CDR3 sequence is 18 residues long. Germline V lookup: CDR1 LNHDA, CDR2 SQIVND (reference sequence). Trimming pared 2 bases from V and 9 bases from J, leaving 23 bases between.

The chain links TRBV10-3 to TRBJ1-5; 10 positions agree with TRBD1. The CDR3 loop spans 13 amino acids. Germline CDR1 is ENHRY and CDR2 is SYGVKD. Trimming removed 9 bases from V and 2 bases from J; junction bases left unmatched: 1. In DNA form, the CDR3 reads TGTGCCATTGGACAGGGGGGCAATCAGCCCCAGCATTTT. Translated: CAIGQGGNQPQHF.

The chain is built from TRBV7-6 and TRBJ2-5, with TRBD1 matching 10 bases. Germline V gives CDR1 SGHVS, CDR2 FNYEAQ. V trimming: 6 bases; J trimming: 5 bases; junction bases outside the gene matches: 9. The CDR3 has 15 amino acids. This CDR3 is CASRHGTGVDETQYF. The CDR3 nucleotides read TGTGCCAGCAGGCACGGGACAGGGGTGGATGAGACCCAGTACTTC.

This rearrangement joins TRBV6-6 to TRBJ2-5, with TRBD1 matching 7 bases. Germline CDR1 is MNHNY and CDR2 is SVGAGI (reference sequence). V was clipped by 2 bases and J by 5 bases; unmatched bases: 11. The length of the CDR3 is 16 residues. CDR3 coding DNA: TGTGCCAGCAGTTACCGACAGGGCAGCGTCAGGGAGACCCAGTACTTC. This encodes CASSYRQGSVRETQYF.

For the CDR3, the DNA is TGCGCCAGCAGTCAATTGGTCGGCAGGAACTACGAGCAGTACTTC. Encoded protein: CASSQLVGRNYEQYF. The chain is built from TRBV23-1 and TRBJ2-7; no clear D gene. TRBV23-1 is placed among ORFs of uncertain function. This CDR3 is 15 amino acids long. The V end was cut by 1 base, the J end by 3 bases, with 13 bases between.

The CDR3 reads CASSQGGWDRVGNQPQHF. The CDR3 region has the DNA TGTGCCAGCAGCCAAGGCGGCTGGGACAGGGTAGGAAATCAGCCCCAGCATTTT. This chain connects TRBV3-1 (or the pseudogene TRBV3-2) to TRBJ1-5; TRBD1 aligns across 9 bases. Germline trimming cut 1 base from V and 4 bases from J; bases unmatched to any gene: 11. CDR1 and CDR2 (germline): LGHDT, YNNKEL (reference sequence). This CDR3 spans 18 amino acids.

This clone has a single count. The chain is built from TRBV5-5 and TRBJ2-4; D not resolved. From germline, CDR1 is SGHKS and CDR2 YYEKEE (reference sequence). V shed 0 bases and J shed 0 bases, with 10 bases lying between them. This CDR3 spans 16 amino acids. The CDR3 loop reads CASSLVERLAKNIQYF. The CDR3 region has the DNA TGTGCCAGCAGCTTGGTGGAGAGACTAGCCAAAAACATTCAGTACTTC.

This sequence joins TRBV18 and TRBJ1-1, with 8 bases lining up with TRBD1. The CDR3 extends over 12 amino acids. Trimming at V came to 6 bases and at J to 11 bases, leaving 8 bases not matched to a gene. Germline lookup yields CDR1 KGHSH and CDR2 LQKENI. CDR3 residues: CASSSDRAWAFF. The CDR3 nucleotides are TGTGCCAGCTCCTCGGACAGGGCTTGGGCTTTCTTT.

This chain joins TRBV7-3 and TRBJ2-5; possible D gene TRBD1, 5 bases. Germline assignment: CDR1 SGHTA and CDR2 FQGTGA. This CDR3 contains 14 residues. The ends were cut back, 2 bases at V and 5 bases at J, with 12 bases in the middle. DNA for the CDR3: TGTGCCAGCAGCTTATTGGGGCCCTGGGAGACCCAGTACTTC. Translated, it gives CASSLLGPWETQYF.